The clone carrying this T cell receptor (beta chain) came up a few times. Germline loops: CDR1 ENHRY, CDR2 SYGVKD. V was pared by 6 bases and J by 1 base, with 17 bases between. There are 16 residues in the CDR3. The data derive from a study of identical twins. cDNA carried unique molecular identifiers, and a universal primer site was added by template switching. MiXCR was run by TCRdb on the 5' RACE reads, yielding one entry per CDR3 protein. Of some 790,000 distinct CDR3 sequences in the sample, 15% to 20% were seen once. In every case, the donor was a healthy Caucasian. Separately, the same data were catalogued under a study of T cells expressing NK-cell markers. Per that paper: Uncertainty persisted over the HCMV specificity of expanded NKG2C+ T cell clones.

The sample comprised PBMCs. This TCR derives from a woman aged 18 to 35 in good health. V usage is TRBV10-3 and J usage is TRBJ2-3; D might be TRBD2 (6 bases). CDR3 amino acids: CAISPISPSGTDTQYF. The CDR3 nucleotides are TGTGCCATCAGCCCCATATCCCCTAGCGGCACAGATACGCAGTATTTT.